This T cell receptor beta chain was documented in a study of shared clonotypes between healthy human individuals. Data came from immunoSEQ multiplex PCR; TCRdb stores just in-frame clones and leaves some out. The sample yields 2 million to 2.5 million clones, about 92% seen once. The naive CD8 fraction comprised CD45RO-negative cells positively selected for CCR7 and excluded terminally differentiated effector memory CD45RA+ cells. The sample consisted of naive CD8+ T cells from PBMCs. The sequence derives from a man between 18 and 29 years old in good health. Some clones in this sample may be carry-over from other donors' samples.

As DNA, the CDR3 is TGTGCCAGTAGTGAGCTCAACTATGGCTACACCTTC. Translation gives CASSELNYGYTF. The J gene is TRBJ1-2, the V gene TRBV19; D unresolved. Germline CDR1 is LNHDA and CDR2 is SQIVND (reference sequence). The CDR3 has 12 amino acids. Trimming cost V 5 bases and J 2 bases, with 6 bases left between them.